Following are 30 T cell receptor beta chains from one sample sequenced in a study of T cells after yellow fever vaccination. From the 5' RACE reads, TCRdb called clonotypes with MiXCR, one entry per CDR3 protein. The profile shows hundreds of thousands of distinct CDR3 sequences, approximately 12% of them singletons. The sequenced sample was CD4+ T cells sorted from PBMCs, obtained 15 days after the yellow fever booster vaccination. Receptors were obtained from a man between 18 and 29 years old who received the YFV17D yellow fever vaccine.

This clonotype has only a few counts. The V and J genes are TRBV24-1 and TRBJ2-5, with D hard to call. Germline loops: CDR1 KGHDR, CDR2 SFDVKD. CDR3 size: 14 residues. The V end lost 7 bases, the J end lost 1 base, and 12 bases lay between the germline ends. CDR3 nucleotide sequence: TGTGCCACCAGGCGACCCTGGTGCCAAGAGACCCAGTACTTC. It specifies CATRRPWCQETQYF.

This chain connects TRBV2 to TRBJ2-7, with D hard to call. The germline V gene has CDR1 SNHLY and CDR2 FYNNEI. The CDR3 is made up of 18 amino acids. The V end was cut by 1 base, the J end by 3 bases, with 22 bases between. The CDR3 sequence is CASSEGQPLPWAFYEQYV. As DNA, the CDR3 is TGTGCCAGCAGTGAAGGTCAGCCCCTTCCCTGGGCCTTCTACGAGCAGTACGTC.

Many counts were recorded for this clonotype. This chain connects TRBV7-2 to TRBJ1-2; 8 nucleotides agree with TRBD1. The CDR3 sequence is 16 residues long. Per germline, CDR1 SGHTA and CDR2 FQGNSA. The junction had 8 bases not matched to a gene; V was cut back by 1 base and J by 4 bases. The CDR3 coding sequence is TGTGCCAGCAGCTTAGGCTCGGGACAGGCTATCTATGGCTACACCTTC. Translating it yields CASSLGSGQAIYGYTF.

This clonotype was counted between two and nine times. The chain recombines TRBV7-4 with TRBJ2-7; D might be TRBD1 (5 bases). There are 15 residues in the CDR3. Germline values: CDR1 SGHVT, CDR2 SQSDAQ. Deletions cut 5 bases from V and 5 bases from J, with 19 bases between. DNA for the CDR3: TGTGCCAGCAGCGCCCAGGCCAGGGAACCCGACGAGCAGTACGTC. The encoded protein is CASSAQAREPDEQYV.

This clonotype has just a few counts. This sequence joins TRBV6-2 or TRBV6-3 and TRBJ1-1, with D possibly being TRBD1 (6 bases). Trimming stripped 6 bases from V and 3 bases from J, with 11 bases between. Per germline, CDR1 MNHEY and CDR2 SVGEGT. The CDR3 contains 13 residues. The CDR3, as DNA: TGTGCCAGCAGCGACAGGATGGACACTGAAGCTTTCTTT. This encodes CASSDRMDTEAFF.

This clonotype was found a few times. The genes are TRBV18 and TRBJ2-1, with 12 bases matching TRBD2. CDR3 length: 16 residues. The V gene's germline CDR1 is KGHSH and CDR2 LQKENI. V was pared by 3 bases and J by 3 bases, with 3 bases of the junction left unmatched. The CDR3 loop reads CASSPRTSGDYNEQFF. In DNA form, the CDR3 reads TGTGCCAGCTCACCTCGGACTAGCGGGGACTACAATGAGCAGTTCTTC.

The CDR3 coding sequence is TGTGCCAGCACCTTGGGACTAGCGGGGCTTTTGGGAGAGACCCAGTACTTC. Protein sequence: CASTLGLAGLLGETQYF. V and J are TRBV7-9 and TRBJ2-5; 13 nucleotides align to TRBD2. The germline CDR1 and CDR2 sequences are SEHNR and FQNEAQ (reference sequence). The CDR3 is 17 amino acids. V shed 7 bases and J 4 bases; nucleotides not matched to a gene: 12.

This chain links TRBV27 with TRBJ2-7; 9 bases map to TRBD1. CDR1 MNHEY and CDR2 SMNVEV come from the germline V gene (reference sequence). J was trimmed by 4 bases and V by 6 bases; bases with no gene match: 4. This CDR3 comprises 13 residues. The CDR3 region has the DNA TGTGCCAGCAGGGGGACAGGGCTGTACGAGCAGTACTTC. Protein sequence: CASRGTGLYEQYF.

The chain links TRBV11-2 to TRBJ2-3; maybe TRBD1 (5 bases). The CDR3 consists of 13 residues. V was trimmed by 3 bases and J by 4 bases, leaving 8 bases between them. In germline, CDR1 is SGHAT, CDR2 FQNNGV. The CDR3 region is CASSFAGSDTQYF. In nucleotides, the CDR3 is TGTGCCAGCAGCTTTGCAGGGTCAGATACGCAGTATTTT.

This chain connects TRBV4-1 to TRBJ2-5; D is possibly TRBD1 (5 bases). Trimming left V 11 bases short and J 5 bases short, with 21 bases between. Germline V lookup: CDR1 MGHRA, CDR2 YSYEKL. The CDR3 runs 14 residues. The CDR3 DNA is TGCGCCGTAGCCAGGGCCCCAATCCGCGAGACCCAGTACTTC. It codes for CAVARAPIRETQYF.

The table lists this clonotype with a few counts. V and J are TRBV4-1 and TRBJ1-5, with TRBD1 identical over 7 bases. The trim removed 0 bases at V and 4 bases at J, leaving 9 bases unmatched. In germline, CDR1 is MGHRA, CDR2 YSYEKL. The CDR3 is made up of 17 amino acids. The DNA of the CDR3 is TGCGCCAGCAGCCAAGAGGGGGGAAAGACAGGGAATCAGCCCCAGCATTTT. Its translation is CASSQEGGKTGNQPQHF.

This clonotype was detected only a few times. The genes are TRBV6-5 and TRBJ2-5; D is perhaps TRBD1 (5 bases). Between the trimmed V and J ends, which lost 4 bases and 4 bases, there was a span of 13 bases. Germline loops: CDR1 MNHEY, CDR2 SVGAGI. The CDR3 is 14 residues long. The CDR3, as DNA: TGTGCCAGCAGTTTGGGCAGGGATGTAGAGACCCAGTACTTC. Its protein product is CASSLGRDVETQYF.

The chain links TRBV30 to TRBJ1-6, with D perhaps TRBD1 (6 bases). The CDR3 extends over 15 amino acids. Trimming left V 1 base short and J 4 bases short, with 11 bases between. CDR1 is GTSNPN and CDR2 is SVGIG in the germline V gene (reference sequence). In nucleotides, the CDR3 is TGTGCCTGGAGTGGGGGGACACGGTATAATTCACCCCTCCACTTT. Protein: CAWSGGTRYNSPLHF.

The CDR3 DNA reads TGCGCCAGCAGCCCACAATTAGGGGTCCAATACAATGAGCAGTTCTTC. Amino acid sequence: CASSPQLGVQYNEQFF. V and J are TRBV4-3 and TRBJ2-1; weak D call: TRBD1 (5 bases). Germline loops: CDR1 LGHNA, CDR2 YSLEER. The CDR3 consists of 16 residues. Trimming took off 4 bases at V and 4 bases at J, with 17 bases between the two ends.

The rearrangement joins TRBV5-1 to TRBJ1-1, with 7 bases identical to TRBD1. The germline CDR1 and CDR2 sequences are SGHRS and YFSETQ. Unmatched junction bases numbered 7, after V lost 4 bases and J lost 4 bases. The CDR3 covers 14 residues. CDR3 DNA: TGCGCCAGCAGCCAACAGACAGGGTTCACTGAAGCTTTCTTT. This encodes CASSQQTGFTEAFF.

The CDR3 DNA reads as TGCAGTGCTAGACTCCCGGGCTTGGGCTATGGCTACACCTTC. This translates into CSARLPGLGYGYTF. The rearrangement uses TRBV20-1 and TRBJ1-2, with unresolved D. The V gene lost 2 bases and the J gene lost 4 bases, with 14 bases spanning the gap. Germline-derived CDR1 and CDR2 are DFQATT and SNEGSKA (reference sequence). CDR3 length: 14 amino acids.

This clonotype was seen a few times. The rearrangement joins TRBV12-3 or TRBV12-4 to TRBJ1-5; a possible D gene is TRBD1 (6 bases). This CDR3 spans 15 amino acids. The V end was cut by 6 bases, the J end by 0 bases, with 12 bases between. Here the CDR3 reads CASSIGTPSNQPQHF. The CDR3 DNA sequence: TGTGCCAGCAGCATCGGGACACCTAGCAATCAGCCCCAGCATTTT.

This clonotype was detected a few times. The V and J genes are TRBV29-1 and TRBJ1-2; perhaps TRBD1 as D (5 bases). Germline V gene data show CDR1 as SQVTM and CDR2 as ANQGSEA. V lost 6 bases and J 3 bases, leaving 11 bases between the germline ends. This CDR3 has 12 amino acids. CDR3: CSVGDLDYGYTF. In DNA form, the CDR3 reads TGCAGCGTGGGGGACCTTGACTATGGCTACACCTTC.

V usage is TRBV5-1 and J usage is TRBJ2-3; D call uncertain. This CDR3 has 13 amino acids. Germline-derived CDR1 and CDR2 are SGHRS and YFSETQ. Trimming shortened V by 3 bases and J by 4 bases, and 9 bases separated the two germline ends. The DNA for the CDR3 is TGCGCCAGCAGCTGGGGAACGTCAGATACGCAGTATTTT. Translation: CASSWGTSDTQYF.

V and J are TRBV5-6 and TRBJ2-7; 7 bases are shared with TRBD1. Looked up from germline, CDR1 is SGHDT and CDR2 is YYEEEE. Trimming removed 0 bases from V and 3 bases from J; junction bases left unmatched: 6. The CDR3 totals 15 residues. CDR3 nucleotides: TGTGCCAGCAGCTTGGGAGGGACAGTGGGCTACGAGCAGTACGTC. As protein: CASSLGGTVGYEQYV.

V usage is TRBV20-1 and J usage is TRBJ1-1; tentative D call: TRBD1 (6 bases). CDR3 size: 14 residues. In germline, CDR1 is DFQATT, CDR2 SNEGSKA (reference sequence). Trimming stripped 7 bases from V and 2 bases from J, with 17 bases between. CDR3 coding DNA: TGCAGTGTCCGCCGACAGGCCTCAAACACTGAAGCTTTCTTT. This gives the protein CSVRRQASNTEAFF.

This clonotype was counted between two and nine times. The genes are TRBV21-1 and TRBJ1-1; whether TRBD1, the table's D call, matches the DNA was not checked. TRBV21-1 is a pseudogene segment. The CDR3 loop spans 15 amino acids. CDR3 nucleotide sequence: TGTGCCAGCAGAGGGGGTAAGATCGAGAACACTGAAGCTTTCTTT. Encoded protein: CASRGGKIENTEAFF.

This clonotype was detected ten times or more. The CDR3 loop reads CASTPSGGQYNEQFF. In nucleotides, the CDR3 is TGTGCCAGCACCCCTAGCGGGGGCCAATACAATGAGCAGTTCTTC. V gene TRBV4-2 combines with J gene TRBJ2-1; TRBD2 matches at 10 bases. The V and J ends lost 7 bases and 4 bases, in that order; junction bases with no gene match: 7. Germline-derived CDR1 and CDR2 are LGHNA and YNFKEQ. CDR3 length equals 15 residues.

This clonotype has a handful of counts. This rearrangement joins TRBV12-3 or TRBV12-4 to TRBJ1-1; D gene uncertain. The CDR3 totals 14 residues. V was shortened by 6 bases and J by 0 bases, with 11 bases between the two germline ends. The CDR3 reads CASSPTPMNTEAFF. The CDR3 DNA follows: TGTGCCAGCAGCCCCACTCCAATGAACACTGAAGCTTTCTTT.

The rearrangement uses TRBV6-1 and TRBJ1-1; 7 nucleotides line up with TRBD1. This CDR3 spans 15 amino acids. The germline V gene encodes CDR1 MNHNS and CDR2 SASEGT. Trimming removed 5 bases from V and 4 bases from J; junction bases left unmatched: 10. CDR3 amino acids: CASSPRRQGVTEAFF. The CDR3 region has the DNA TGTGCCAGCAGTCCTCGGAGGCAGGGGGTCACTGAAGCTTTCTTT.

This clonotype was recorded many times. The genes are TRBV5-1 and TRBJ1-2; weak D call: TRBD1 (5 bases). The germline V and J ends were trimmed by 0 bases and 8 bases, with 14 bases remaining between them. The CDR3 loop spans 14 amino acids. Per germline, CDR1 SGHRS and CDR2 YFSETQ. CDR3 residues: CASSLAAGGRGYTF. The CDR3, as DNA: TGCGCCAGCAGCTTGGCCGCCGGGGGAAGGGGCTACACCTTC.

This clonotype turned up a few times. This chain uses TRBV6-5 with TRBJ2-1; D is possibly TRBD2 (6 bases). The germline V gene encodes CDR1 MNHEY and CDR2 SVGAGI. V was pared by 2 bases and J by 7 bases, with 9 bases between. The CDR3 runs to 13 residues. The CDR3 nucleotides are TGTGCCAGCAGTTACACTCTAGCGAATGAGCAGTTCTTC. It codes for CASSYTLANEQFF.

This clonotype appeared a few times. The gene calls are TRBV12-3 or TRBV12-4 and TRBJ1-2; 7 nucleotides align to TRBD1. The CDR3 has 13 amino acids. The ends lost 5 bases at V and 8 bases at J; junction bases unmatched: 8. The CDR3, as DNA: TGTGCCAGCAGTCCGACAGGGAATTGGGGCTACACCTTC. This gives the protein CASSPTGNWGYTF.

V gene TRBV5-4 combines with J gene TRBJ2-7, with D possibly matching TRBD2 (6 bases). The V and J ends lost 0 bases and 0 bases respectively, with 10 bases between them. CDR1 and CDR2 (germline): SGHNT, YYREEE (reference sequence). The CDR3 loop spans 15 amino acids. The CDR3 protein is CASSLGGTVSYEQYF. The CDR3 bases are TGTGCCAGCAGCTTGGGCGGGACGGTCTCCTACGAGCAGTACTTC. The entire variable domain, with the rest obtained from reference TRBV5-4 and TRBJ2-7, is as follows: ETGVTQSPTHLIKTRGQQVTLRCSSQSGHNTVSWYQQALGQGPQFIFQYYREEENGRGNFPPRFSGLQFPNYSSELNVNALELDDSALYLCASSLGGTVSYEQYFGPGTRLTVT.

Here the CDR3 reads CASSLYGTGGDEQYF. As DNA, the CDR3 is TGCGCCAGCAGCTTGTACGGGACAGGGGGCGACGAGCAGTACTTC. This sequence joins TRBV5-1 and TRBJ2-7; 12 positions agree with TRBD1. Germline CDR1 SGHRS, CDR2 YFSETQ. V gave up 1 base and J gave up 5 bases; unmatched junction bases: 4. CDR3 length: 15 amino acids.